Below are 14 T cell receptor beta chains sequenced from a single sample in a study of Graves' ophthalmopathy and Graves' hyperthyroidism. For repertoire sequencing, the TCR beta CDR3 regions were amplified from RNA transcripts. Scientists carried out first-round RT-PCR using HTBI primers and then a second-round multiplex PCR. One entry per CDR3 protein results from TCRdb running MiXCR on the multiplex PCR reads. The sample shows 600,000 to 650,000 distinct CDR3 sequences, 22% of them seen only once. Sequenced: peripheral blood. The receptors originated from a woman aged 18-35 years with stable Graves' hyperthyroidism. Some clones in this sample may be carry-over from other donors' samples.

This clonotype was detected many times. The V call is TRBV6-5, the J call TRBJ1-1; D is unclear. V was trimmed by 0 bases and J by 1 base, leaving 9 bases between them. The CDR3 has 15 amino acids. CDR1 is MNHEY and CDR2 is SVGAGI in the germline V gene. The CDR3 nucleotides are TGTGCCAGCAGTTACTCGACGGGGAGGAACACTGAAGCTTTCTTT. This codes for CASSYSTGRNTEAFF.

This clonotype was detected a few times. The genes are TRBV28 and TRBJ1-2; TRBD1 is a possible D gene (6 bases). This CDR3 is 17 amino acids long. Germline values: CDR1 MDHEN, CDR2 SYDVKM. Trimming pared 0 bases from V and 0 bases from J, leaving 14 bases between. CDR3 region: CASSLWPGVEANYGYTF. As DNA, the CDR3 is TGTGCCAGCAGTTTATGGCCAGGGGTGGAAGCTAACTATGGCTACACCTTC.

This clonotype was found many times. This chain links TRBV28 with TRBJ1-1; the D gene is possibly TRBD1 (6 bases). The length of the CDR3 is 15 residues. Trimming took 4 bases from V and 0 from J, leaving 12 bases between them. Germline assignment: CDR1 MDHEN and CDR2 SYDVKM. In nucleotides, the CDR3 is TGTGCCAGCAGTTCACACAGGGACATGAACACTGAAGCTTTCTTT. Its translation is CASSSHRDMNTEAFF.

This clonotype has a count of ten or more. The chain carries TRBV5-6 and TRBJ1-5; D gene uncertain. Germline values: CDR1 SGHDT, CDR2 YYEEEE. This CDR3 is built from 14 residues. The V gene lost 0 bases and the J gene lost 7 bases, with 11 bases spanning the gap. The CDR3 is CASSLAATAQPQHF. CDR3 DNA sequence: TGTGCCAGCAGCTTGGCAGCCACGGCACAGCCCCAGCATTTT. The entire variable domain, with the rest obtained from reference TRBV5-6 and TRBJ1-5, is as follows: DAGVTQSPTHLIKTRGQQVTLRCSPKSGHDTVSWYQQALGQGPQFIFQYYEEEERQRGNFPDRFSGHQFPNYSSELNVNALLLGDSALYLCASSLAATAQPQHFGDGTRLSIL.

This clonotype was seen at least ten times. V usage is TRBV15 and J usage is TRBJ1-5; D ambiguous. Trimming stripped 0 bases from V and 7 bases from J, with 7 bases between. The CDR3 consists of 13 residues. Germline CDR1 and CDR2: LNHNV and YYDKDF (reference sequence). The CDR3 region is CATSRDIPQPQHF. The CDR3 DNA follows: TGTGCCACCAGCAGAGATATCCCGCAGCCCCAGCATTTT.

The chain recombines TRBV27 with TRBJ1-1; 7 bases line up with TRBD1. From germline, CDR1 is MNHEY and CDR2 SMNVEV (reference sequence). V shed 0 bases and J 11 bases; nucleotides not matched to a gene: 6. This CDR3 is 13 amino acids long. In nucleotides, the CDR3 is TGTGCCAGCAGTTTATCGAACAGGGGCCAGGCTTTCTTT. The encoded protein is CASSLSNRGQAFF.

This clonotype was seen ten or more times. The chain combines TRBV5-1 with TRBJ1-1; D unclear. The CDR3 runs to 14 residues. CDR1 and CDR2 (germline): SGHRS, YFSETQ. Trimming took off 0 bases at V and 2 bases at J, with 8 bases between the two ends. CDR3 in amino acids: CASSLAQLNTEAFF. Written as DNA, the CDR3 is TGCGCCAGCAGCTTGGCCCAACTAAACACTGAAGCTTTCTTT.

This chain uses TRBV2 with TRBJ2-5; 7 bases line up with TRBD1. Germline V gene data show CDR1 as SNHLY and CDR2 as FYNNEI. CDR3 length: 17 amino acids. The trim removed 5 bases at V and 2 bases at J, leaving 14 bases unmatched. For the CDR3, the DNA is TGTGCCAGCAGTCGAACACAGGGGAAGGGTGGTCAAGAGACCCAGTACTTC. This gives the protein CASSRTQGKGGQETQYF.

This clonotype was picked up many times. As the CDR3 is not closed by the conserved phenylalanine or tryptophan, this likely results from a read error. Because the CDR3's place on the DNA is in doubt, the DNA is left out and the CDR3 is given as listed by TCRdb. This chain connects TRBV12-3 or TRBV12-4 to TRBJ1-1; TRBD1, as called in the table, went unchecked against the DNA. The CDR3 numbers 13 amino acids, ends counted. CDR3 loop: CASQRRGQGPLVV.

This clonotype has just a few counts. V is TRBV6-1 and J is TRBJ1-5, with unresolved D. CDR1 MNHNS and CDR2 SASEGT come from the germline V gene. Deletions cut 2 bases from V and 0 bases from J, with 14 bases between. The CDR3 has 17 amino acids. The CDR3 loop is CASSEFTARYSNQPQHF. In DNA form, the CDR3 reads TGTGCCAGCAGTGAATTTACGGCAAGATATAGCAATCAGCCCCAGCATTTT.

This sequence joins TRBV20-1 and TRBJ2-2; 7 positions agree with TRBD2. Germline V CDR1 and CDR2: DFQATT, SNEGSKA (reference sequence). Losses at the gene ends were 3 bases for V and 5 bases for J; bases not matched to a gene: 6. This CDR3 comprises 14 residues. CDR3 region: CSASGGSITGELFF. In DNA, the CDR3 is TGCAGTGCTAGCGGCGGGAGTATTACCGGGGAGCTGTTTTTT.

The chain links TRBV15 to TRBJ2-7; D is possibly TRBD1 (6 bases). V was clipped by 0 bases and J by 5 bases, with 8 bases between them. Germline CDR1 and CDR2: LNHNV and YYDKDF (reference sequence). This CDR3 contains 13 residues. The chain's CDR3 is CATSREGADEQYF. The CDR3 nucleotides are TGTGCCACCAGCAGAGAGGGGGCGGACGAGCAGTACTTC.

This clonotype was detected many times. V gene TRBV27 combines with J gene TRBJ1-1; D is possibly TRBD1 (6 bases). With 4 bases removed from V and 3 bases from J, the gap between germline ends came to 18 bases. CDR3 size: 16 residues. Germline assignment: CDR1 MNHEY and CDR2 SMNVEV (reference sequence). The CDR3 DNA follows: TGTGCCAGCAGTTCAGATACAGGGACGTACCACACTGAAGCTTTCTTT. Translating gives CASSSDTGTYHTEAFF.

This clonotype has just one count. V and J are TRBV7-8 and TRBJ2-7; TRBD1 matches at 10 bases. CDR1 is SGHVS and CDR2 is FQNEAQ in the germline V gene. Trimming removed 5 bases from V and 6 bases from J; junction bases left unmatched: 10. The CDR3 is made up of 15 amino acids. This CDR3 is CASSADRGRGGEQYF. The CDR3, as DNA: TGTGCCAGCAGCGCCGACAGGGGGCGCGGTGGCGAGCAGTACTTC.